A single sample is the source of the 4 T cell receptor beta chains below, sequenced in a study of blood T cell repertoires in COVID-19 (dated by TCRdb to about 2020). The library was prepared using the immunoSEQ multiplex PCR assay. This immuneACCESS table, as held by TCRdb, lists in-frame sequences with V and J called but not all clones. Of the missing ones, under half trace to an unresolved V gene in checked studies; the others have no known cause. The sample table shows over 200,000 clones, and around nine tenths are seen once. The ten largest clones represent roughly 9.8% of the sample. Sequencing was performed on peripheral blood. The receptors originated from a man between 35 and 55 years old who had recovered from COVID-19.

CDR3 sequence reads: CASRMTGSLNYGYTF. The CDR3 coding sequence is TGTGCCAGCAGGATGACAGGGAGTCTGAACTATGGCTACACCTTC. The chain recombines TRBV5-5 with TRBJ1-2, with 7 nucleotides matching TRBD1. Per germline, CDR1 SGHKS and CDR2 YYEKEE (reference sequence). The junction had 9 bases not matched to a gene; V was cut back by 5 bases and J by 2 bases. This CDR3 comprises 15 residues.

The rearrangement links TRBV18 to TRBJ2-2; D unresolved. Germline V gene data show CDR1 as KGHSH and CDR2 as LQKENI. The germline V and J ends were trimmed by 5 bases and 4 bases, with 11 bases remaining between them. The CDR3 has 14 residues. DNA of the CDR3: TGTGCCAGCTCAAATAACAGTTTCACCGGGGAGCTGTTTTTT. As protein: CASSNNSFTGELFF.

The J gene is TRBJ2-3, the V gene TRBV6-5; D may be TRBD1 (5 bases). Germline CDR1 and CDR2: MNHEY and SVGAGI. V was clipped by 6 bases and J by 6 bases, with 16 bases between them. The CDR3 covers 14 residues. CDR3 DNA: TGTGCCAGCAGGAAGGGCCAAGGGGTGGATACGCAGTATTTT. Protein sequence: CASRKGQGVDTQYF.

This chain uses TRBV13 with TRBJ2-1, with 8 bases aligning to TRBD2. V lost 3 bases, J lost 7 bases, and 2 bases stayed unmatched. From germline, CDR1 is PRHDT and CDR2 FYEKMQ (reference sequence). The CDR3 covers 13 residues. The CDR3 loop is CASSLGLGNEQFF. The CDR3 DNA reads as TGTGCCAGCAGCTTGGGACTAGGGAATGAGCAGTTCTTC.